The 5 T cell receptor beta chains below come from one sample, sequenced in a study of patients and donors after allogeneic stem cell transplantation (dated by TCRdb to 2019 to 2021). Library method: RT-PCR. Reads for this sample came from a NextSeq 550. The raw public data were reprocessed by TCRdb itself: fastp quality trimming at Q25, MiXCR clonotype calling, in-frame beta chains only. Each CDR3 protein appears once, grouped with its most common genes and DNA. For this sample there are more than 55,000 distinct CDR3 sequences; approximately 12% appear just once. The top ten clonotypes cover around 30% of the sample. Sequencing was performed on blood, either unsorted or a sorted T cell fraction (not recorded which). These receptor sequences come from a human donor who was either an allogeneic HSCT recipient or a stem cell or donor lymphocyte infusion donor (not recorded which). It is not recorded whose cells these are; they may come from a transplant donor.

This clonotype has ten or more counts. The rearrangement links TRBV24-1 to TRBJ1-1; D is uncertain. The ends were cut back, 2 bases at V and 4 bases at J, with 7 bases in the middle. Germline V lookup: CDR1 KGHDR, CDR2 SFDVKD. The CDR3 runs to 13 residues. The CDR3 DNA reads TGTGCCACCAGTGATTCCCGGGGCACTGAAGCTTTCTTT. Its translation: CATSDSRGTEAFF.

The chain is built from TRBV12-3 or TRBV12-4 and TRBJ2-7; weak D call: TRBD1 (6 bases). This CDR3 has 11 amino acids. Trimming took 6 bases from V and 4 from J, leaving 7 bases between them. CDR3 amino acids: CASRGAYEQYF. CDR3 nucleotide sequence: TGTGCCAGCAGGGGGGCTTACGAGCAGTACTTC.

This clonotype showed up just a few times. Its ends do not fully match the called genes, so a read error is possible. The chain joins TRBV7-7 to TRBJ2-1, with 11 bases fitting TRBD2. The germline V gene encodes CDR1 SSHAT and CDR2 FNYEAQ (reference sequence). This CDR3 is built from 17 residues. This chain's CDR3 is CASSLEPIAGGSNEQFF. The CDR3 region has the DNA TGTGCTAGCAGCTTAGAGCCCATAGCGGGAGGGTCCAATGAGCAGTTCTTC.

The genes are TRBV25-1 and TRBJ2-7, with D perhaps TRBD1 (7 bases). The CDR3 consists of 15 residues. V was cut by 6 bases and J by 2 bases, with 17 bases left in between. Germline lookup yields CDR1 MGHDK and CDR2 SYGVNS. CDR3 loop: CASRGGGRGAYEQYF. Written as DNA, the CDR3 is TGTGCCAGCAGAGGGGGTGGCAGGGGGGCCTACGAGCAGTACTTC.

This chain links TRBV20-1 with TRBJ2-7; possible D gene TRBD2, 5 bases. The germline gives CDR1 DFQATT, CDR2 SNEGSKA (reference sequence). This CDR3 spans 12 amino acids. V shed 5 bases and J shed 4 bases, with 12 bases lying between them. DNA for the CDR3: TGCAGTGCTGAGGACTGGTCGTACGAGCAGTACTTC. It codes for CSAEDWSYEQYF.